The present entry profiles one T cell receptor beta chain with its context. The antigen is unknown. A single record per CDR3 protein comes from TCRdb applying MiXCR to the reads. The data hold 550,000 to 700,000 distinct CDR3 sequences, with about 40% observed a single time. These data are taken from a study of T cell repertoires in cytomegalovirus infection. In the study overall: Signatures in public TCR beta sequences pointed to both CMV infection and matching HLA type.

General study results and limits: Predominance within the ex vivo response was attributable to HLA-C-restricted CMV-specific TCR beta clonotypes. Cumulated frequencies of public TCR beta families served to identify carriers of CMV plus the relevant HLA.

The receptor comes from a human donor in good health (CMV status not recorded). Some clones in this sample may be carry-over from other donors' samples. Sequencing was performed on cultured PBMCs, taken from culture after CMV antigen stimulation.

For the CDR3, the DNA is TGTGCCAGCAGGGCTGGGCTAGCGGGCACCGGGGAGCTGTTTTTT. Translating it yields CASRAGLAGTGELFF. The gene calls are TRBV7-2 and TRBJ2-2; 8 bases line up with TRBD2. The CDR3 consists of 15 residues. Trimming removed 6 bases from V and 4 bases from J; junction bases left unmatched: 7. Germline V CDR1 and CDR2: SGHTA, FQGNSA.